Shown below are 16 T cell receptor beta chains from a single sample sequenced in a study of blood T cell repertoires in COVID-19. The data were produced by immunoSEQ multiplex PCR, yet TCRdb's version contains in-frame clones alone and is incomplete. The sample holds 250,000 to 300,000 clones; around nine tenths are singletons and the top ten take roughly 12%. The sequenced sample was peripheral blood. These TCRs come from a young woman with COVID-19, enrolled during active disease.

The gene calls are TRBV19 and TRBJ2-7; 12 nucleotides align to TRBD2. The germline V gene encodes CDR1 LNHDA and CDR2 SQIVND (reference sequence). V dropped 6 bases and J dropped 2; count of bases not matched to a gene: 2. CDR3 length: 14 amino acids. CDR3 in amino acids: CASRRLAGAYEQYF. In DNA, the CDR3 is TGTGCCAGTAGGAGACTAGCGGGAGCCTACGAGCAGTACTTC.

The chain has TRBV5-5 and TRBJ2-1; D is possibly TRBD1 or TRBD2 (9 bases each). This CDR3 contains 19 residues. Trimming cost V 7 bases and J 6 bases, with 32 bases left between them. Per the germline V gene, CDR1 is SGHKS and CDR2 is YYEKEE (reference sequence). CDR3 protein: CASGPKGQGRAGGFNEQFF. Here the CDR3 DNA reads TGTGCCAGCGGGCCGAAGGGACAGGGTCGAGCGGGAGGCTTCAATGAGCAGTTCTTC.

V usage is TRBV18 and J usage is TRBJ2-7, with 9 bases fitting TRBD2. V gave up 6 bases and J gave up 3 bases; unmatched junction bases: 6. Germline V gives CDR1 KGHSH, CDR2 LQKENI. This CDR3 comprises 14 residues. DNA of the CDR3: TGTGCCAGCTCTCCTAGGACTAGCGTCTACGAGCAGTACTTC. This codes for CASSPRTSVYEQYF.

The chain recombines TRBV3-1 (or the pseudogene TRBV3-2) with TRBJ1-3; D remains ambiguous. The CDR3 length is 16 residues. Germline V lookup: CDR1 LGHDT, CDR2 YNNKEL (reference sequence). Trimming shortened V by 7 bases and J by 2 bases, and 18 bases separated the two germline ends. Here the CDR3 reads CASTPVASPTGNTIYF. Here the CDR3 DNA reads TGTGCCAGCACCCCGGTCGCGTCTCCTACTGGAAACACCATATATTTT.

The CDR3 reads CASSDHRASNTGELFF. CDR3 bases: TGTGCCAGCAGCGACCACAGGGCTTCAAACACCGGGGAGCTGTTTTTT. The chain joins TRBV7-2 to TRBJ2-2, with D perhaps TRBD1 (6 bases). There are 16 residues in the CDR3. V gave up 5 bases and J gave up 2 bases, with 15 bases separating them. The germline V gene has CDR1 SGHTA and CDR2 FQGNSA.

The rearrangement uses TRBV6-2 or TRBV6-3 and TRBJ1-2; no clear D. The CDR3 is 15 residues long. V was pared by 0 bases and J by 6 bases, with 14 bases between. Germline V gene sequence: CDR1 MNHEY, CDR2 SVGEGT. The CDR3 DNA reads TGTGCCAGCAGTTACTCTCTCTCGGGGATGGATGGCTACACCTTC. Its protein is CASSYSLSGMDGYTF.

The J gene is TRBJ2-7, the V gene TRBV4-1, with 9 bases identical to TRBD2. The CDR3 sequence is 18 residues long. The V segment lost 0 bases and the J segment 4 bases; nucleotides outside the gene matches: 13. The germline CDR1 and CDR2 sequences are MGHRA and YSYEKL. The CDR3 sequence is CASSQDQSGRNIRYEQYF. The CDR3 bases are TGCGCCAGCAGCCAAGACCAGAGCGGGAGGAATATTCGGTACGAGCAGTACTTC.

V is TRBV11-2 and J is TRBJ1-3; perhaps TRBD1 as D (5 bases). Trimming took 4 bases from V and 4 from J, leaving 14 bases between them. This CDR3 comprises 15 residues. Germline lookup yields CDR1 SGHAT and CDR2 FQNNGV. The CDR3 sequence is CASSWGAGLGNTIYF. CDR3 DNA: TGTGCCAGCAGCTGGGGCGCGGGGTTAGGAAACACCATATATTTT.

The rearrangement uses TRBV11-3 and TRBJ1-1; a weak D match, TRBD1 (6 bases). Germline V gene data show CDR1 as SGHNT and CDR2 as YENEEA. The CDR3 has 14 amino acids. Deletions cut 0 bases from V and 6 bases from J, with 11 bases between. The CDR3 is CASSLDRGGPEAFF. CDR3 nucleotides: TGTGCCAGCAGCTTAGATAGGGGGGGGCCTGAAGCTTTCTTT.

This clone has a handful of counts. The chain has TRBV4-2 and TRBJ2-7; 9 nucleotides agree with TRBD1. Unmatched junction bases numbered 8, after V lost 5 bases and J lost 9 bases. CDR3 length: 13 amino acids. Per germline, CDR1 LGHNA and CDR2 YNFKEQ. The CDR3 sequence: CASSARQGEGQYF. As DNA, the CDR3 is TGTGCCAGCAGCGCCCGACAGGGGGAAGGGCAGTACTTC.

The genes are TRBV6-5 and TRBJ1-5; D gene uncertain. The CDR3 is 12 residues long. Deletions cut 7 bases from V and 2 bases from J, with 6 bases between. In germline, CDR1 is MNHEY, CDR2 SVGAGI. CDR3 bases: TGTGCCAGCAAGAGTGGCAATCAGCCCCAGCATTTT. This gives the protein CASKSGNQPQHF.

The V and J genes are TRBV4-1 and TRBJ2-7, with 7 bases matching TRBD1. The ends lost 5 bases at V and 3 bases at J; junction bases unmatched: 4. The CDR3 extends over 13 amino acids. Germline V gene lookup returns CDR1 MGHRA and CDR2 YSYEKL. CDR3 in amino acids: CASSSPGGYEQYF. CDR3 sequence (DNA): TGCGCCAGCAGCTCACCAGGGGGCTACGAGCAGTACTTC.

CDR3 protein: CASSLPGRVGYEQFF. CDR3 in DNA: TGTGCCAGCAGCTTACCCGGCAGGGTAGGATATGAGCAGTTCTTC. The chain uses TRBV7-2 and TRBJ2-1, with a weak D call TRBD1 (5 bases). This CDR3 is 15 amino acids long. The V end lost 2 bases, the J end lost 8 bases, and 16 bases lay between the germline ends. CDR1 is SGHTA, CDR2 FQGNSA, per germline.

V and J are TRBV5-1 and TRBJ2-2; the match to TRBD2 covers 7 bases. After removal of 0 bases from V and 4 bases from J, the junction contained 3 bases not matched to a gene. The CDR3 covers 15 residues. Germline loops: CDR1 SGHRS, CDR2 YFSETQ. CDR3 nucleotides: TGCGCCAGCAGCTTGGAGGTAGCGGGCACCGGGGAGCTGTTTTTT. Translation gives CASSLEVAGTGELFF. Based on the CDR3 plus reference TRBV5-1 and TRBJ2-2, the full variable domain is KAGVTQTPRYLIKTRGQQVTLSCSPISGHRSVSWYQQTPGQGLQFLFEYFSETQRNKGNFPGRFSGRQFSNSRSEMNVSTLELGDSALYLCASSLEVAGTGELFFGEGSRLTVL.

The chain joins TRBV3-1 (or the pseudogene TRBV3-2) to TRBJ2-2, with a weak D call TRBD2 (5 bases). V lost 5 bases, J lost 0 bases, and 13 bases lay in between. CDR1 and CDR2 from the germline V gene are LGHDT and YNNKEL (reference sequence). The CDR3 loop spans 16 amino acids. The CDR3 reads CASSFNTGTNTGELFF. DNA for the CDR3: TGTGCCAGCAGCTTTAATACCGGGACGAACACCGGGGAGCTGTTTTTT.

The V gene is TRBV15, the J gene TRBJ2-1, with D maybe TRBD2 (6 bases). Germline V gives CDR1 LNHNV, CDR2 YYDKDF (reference sequence). The CDR3 sequence is 15 residues long. V dropped 4 bases and J dropped 4 bases, with 14 bases sitting between them. CDR3 DNA sequence: TGTGCCACCAGCAAAAATAGCGGAGAGTACAATGAGCAGTTCTTC. It codes for CATSKNSGEYNEQFF.